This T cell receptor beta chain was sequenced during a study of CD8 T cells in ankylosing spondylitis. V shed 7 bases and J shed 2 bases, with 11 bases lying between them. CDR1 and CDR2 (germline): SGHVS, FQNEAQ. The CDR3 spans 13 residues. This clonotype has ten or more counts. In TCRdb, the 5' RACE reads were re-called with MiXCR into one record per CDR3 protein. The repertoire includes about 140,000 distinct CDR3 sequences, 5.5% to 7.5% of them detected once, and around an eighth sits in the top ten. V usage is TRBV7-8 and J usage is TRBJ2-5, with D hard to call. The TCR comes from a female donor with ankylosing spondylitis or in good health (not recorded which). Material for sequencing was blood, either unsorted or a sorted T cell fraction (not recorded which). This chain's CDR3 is CASTSRSQETQYF. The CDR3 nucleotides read TGTGCCAGCACCTCCCGCAGTCAAGAGACCCAGTACTTC.